This T cell receptor (beta chain) was obtained from a study of Ad26.COV2.S vaccination and SARS-CoV-2 variants. The study's findings and limits: The TCR-based breadth and depth measures might underestimate overall T cell responses.

Libraries were prepared by immunoSEQ multiplex PCR; TCRdb keeps only in-frame clonotypes and omits some of them. The sample has some 640,000 clones; about 90% are singletons. Germline V CDR1 and CDR2: MNHEY, SVGAGI. The CDR3 runs 13 residues. The V end lost 6 bases, the J end lost 7 bases, and 13 bases lay between the germline ends. On this clone itself: What it binds is unknown.

Treatment described: around 19 received Ad26.COV2.S at low or high dose, single or two shots; about five received placebo; per-sample allocation not given. Specimens were obtained on day 63 following the first vaccine or placebo injection. V is TRBV6-5 and J is TRBJ2-1; D tentatively fits TRBD1 or TRBD2 (7 bases each). The material sequenced was peripheral blood, taken in a trial of Ad26.COV2.S vaccine versus placebo. This receptor was obtained from a person between 18 and 65 years old who received the Ad26.COV2.S COVID-19 vaccine or a placebo. CDR3: CASSPQGGNEQFF. The CDR3 DNA reads TGTGCCAGCAGCCCCCAGGGGGGGAATGAGCAGTTCTTC.